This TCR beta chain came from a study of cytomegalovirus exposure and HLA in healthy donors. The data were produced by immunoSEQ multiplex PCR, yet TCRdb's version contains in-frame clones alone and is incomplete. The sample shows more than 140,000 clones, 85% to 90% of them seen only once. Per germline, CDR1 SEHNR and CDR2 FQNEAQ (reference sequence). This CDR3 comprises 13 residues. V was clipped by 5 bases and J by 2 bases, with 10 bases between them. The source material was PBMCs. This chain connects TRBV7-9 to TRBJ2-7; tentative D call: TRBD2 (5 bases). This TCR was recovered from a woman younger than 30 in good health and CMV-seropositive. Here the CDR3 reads CASSRDVPYEQYF. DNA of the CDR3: TGTGCCAGCAGCCGGGATGTGCCCTACGAGCAGTACTTC.